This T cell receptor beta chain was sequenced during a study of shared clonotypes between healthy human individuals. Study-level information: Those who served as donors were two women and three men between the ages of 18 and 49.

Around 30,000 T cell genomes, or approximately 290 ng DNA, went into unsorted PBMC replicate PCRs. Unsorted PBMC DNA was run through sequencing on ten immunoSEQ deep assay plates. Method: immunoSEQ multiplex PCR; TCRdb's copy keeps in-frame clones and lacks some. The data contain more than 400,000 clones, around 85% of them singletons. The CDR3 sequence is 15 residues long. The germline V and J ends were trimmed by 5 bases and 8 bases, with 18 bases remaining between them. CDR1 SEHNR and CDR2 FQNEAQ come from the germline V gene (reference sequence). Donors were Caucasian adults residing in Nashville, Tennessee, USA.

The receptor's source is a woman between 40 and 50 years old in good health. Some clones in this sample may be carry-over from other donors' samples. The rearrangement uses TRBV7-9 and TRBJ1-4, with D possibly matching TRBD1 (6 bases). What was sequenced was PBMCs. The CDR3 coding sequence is TGTGCCAGCAGCGAAGAACGGTCCAGGGGCGAAAAACTGTTTTTT. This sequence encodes CASSEERSRGEKLFF.